One sample yielded the 14 T cell receptor beta chains listed below, sequenced in a study of T cell responses to AZD1222 COVID-19 vaccine. Measured with immunoSEQ multiplex PCR; TCRdb has only the in-frame clones, and not every one. This repertoire shows 130,000 to 150,000 clones, 92% found once; its top ten account for approximately 2%. Source: peripheral blood, taken on day 0 of AZD1222 vaccination. Every receptor here comes from an adult in good health.

This chain links TRBV7-9 with TRBJ1-6; D gene unclear. The CDR3 consists of 12 residues. V was cut by 3 bases and J by 8 bases, with 5 bases left in between. Per the germline V gene, CDR1 is SEHNR and CDR2 is FQNEAQ (reference sequence). The CDR3 bases are TGTGCCAGCAGCTTCGCTGATTCACCCCTCCACTTT. Translating it yields CASSFADSPLHF.

The chain combines TRBV27 with TRBJ2-7, with D possibly being TRBD1 (5 bases). V lost 5 bases, J lost 2 bases, and 13 bases lay in between. Germline V gives CDR1 MNHEY, CDR2 SMNVEV (reference sequence). The CDR3 totals 14 residues. CDR3 amino acids: CASSPRATAYEQYF. The CDR3 nucleotides are TGTGCCAGCAGTCCAAGGGCGACAGCCTACGAGCAGTACTTC.

Concerning this clone: Other DNA sequences in this sample translate to the same CDR3. V usage is TRBV12-3 or TRBV12-4 and J usage is TRBJ1-2, with TRBD1 matching 7 bases. J gave up 4 bases and V 5 bases, and 4 bases lay outside the gene matches. This CDR3 has 13 residues. Here the CDR3 DNA reads TGTGCCAGCAGTCGGGACAGCCCCTATGGCTACACCTTC. It translates to CASSRDSPYGYTF.

The chain couples TRBV18 to TRBJ2-3, with D possibly TRBD2 on 6 matching bases. This CDR3 region has 15 residues. V was clipped by 0 bases and J by 5 bases, with 12 bases between them. Per germline, CDR1 KGHSH and CDR2 LQKENI. The CDR3 is CASSPPGPRGDTQYF. CDR3 in DNA: TGTGCCAGCTCACCACCGGGGCCGCGGGGAGATACGCAGTATTTT.

The rearrangement uses TRBV18 and TRBJ1-6; D is ambiguous. The germline V gene encodes CDR1 KGHSH and CDR2 LQKENI. CDR3 length equals 12 residues. V lost 6 bases and J 10 bases, leaving 10 bases between the germline ends. The CDR3 reads CASSPSGSPLHF. The CDR3 region has the DNA TGTGCCAGCTCGCCGAGTGGGTCACCCCTCCACTTT.

This clone has just a few counts. J is TRBJ1-1 and V is TRBV12-3 or TRBV12-4; the match to TRBD1 covers 7 bases. The CDR3 is 13 amino acids. V shed 3 bases and J 3 bases; nucleotides not matched to a gene: 1. CDR3 amino acids: CASSLDRYTEAFF. CDR3 bases: TGTGCCAGCAGTTTGGACAGGTACACTGAAGCTTTCTTT.

The chain has TRBV12-3 or TRBV12-4 and TRBJ1-1; no reliable D call. CDR3 length: 13 residues. The ends were cut back, 1 base at V and 1 base at J, with 4 bases in the middle. This CDR3 is CASSLGWNTEAFF. The CDR3 region has the DNA TGTGCCAGCAGTTTAGGGTGGAACACTGAAGCTTTCTTT.

The chain employs TRBV9 and TRBJ1-2, with 9 nucleotides matching TRBD1. From germline, CDR1 is SGDLS and CDR2 YYNGEE. Trimming cost V 7 bases and J 3 bases; bases outside gene matches: 7. CDR3 size: 14 residues. The CDR3 spells CASATGGSDYGYTF. The CDR3 DNA reads as TGTGCCAGCGCTACAGGGGGCTCAGACTATGGCTACACCTTC.

The V gene is TRBV27, the J gene TRBJ2-7; TRBD1 matches 11 bases. CDR1 is MNHEY and CDR2 is SMNVEV in the germline V gene (reference sequence). This CDR3 contains 17 residues. Trimming at V came to 3 bases and at J to 4 bases, leaving 11 bases not matched to a gene. The CDR3 is CASSFRGTGGIGYEQYF. The CDR3 DNA reads TGTGCCAGCAGTTTCCGGGGGACAGGGGGTATTGGTTACGAGCAGTACTTC.

The table lists this clone with a count of one. V is TRBV5-1 and J is TRBJ2-7, with 9 bases fitting TRBD2. After removal of 4 bases from V and 2 bases from J, the junction contained 4 bases not matched to a gene. CDR3 size: 14 residues. The germline CDR1 and CDR2 sequences are SGHRS and YFSETQ. The CDR3 spells CASSELAGTYEQYF. DNA of the CDR3: TGCGCCAGCAGCGAACTAGCGGGCACCTACGAGCAGTACTTC.

The chain joins TRBV7-2 to TRBJ2-7; weak D call: TRBD1 (6 bases). The V end lost 3 bases, the J end lost 3 bases, and 15 bases lay between the germline ends. The germline V gene encodes CDR1 SGHTA and CDR2 FQGNSA. This CDR3 spans 15 amino acids. CDR3 nucleotides: TGTGCCAGCAGCTTCTTTGGTGGGGGCTACTACGAGCAGTACTTC. Protein sequence: CASSFFGGGYYEQYF.

CDR3 in amino acids: CASGGRPNYGYTF. The CDR3 region has the DNA TGTGCCAGCGGTGGGCGTCCTAACTATGGCTACACCTTC. This chain joins TRBV2 and TRBJ1-2; D unresolved. Trimming cost V 8 bases and J 0 bases, with 10 bases left between them. This CDR3 spans 13 amino acids. Per the germline V gene, CDR1 is SNHLY and CDR2 is FYNNEI.

The chain links TRBV9 to TRBJ1-6, with unresolved D. CDR1 SGDLS and CDR2 YYNGEE come from the germline V gene. The V end was cut by 4 bases, the J end by 4 bases, with 6 bases between. This CDR3 comprises 13 residues. Here the CDR3 reads CASSPTYNSPLHF. Here the CDR3 DNA reads TGTGCCAGCAGCCCTACATATAATTCACCCCTCCACTTT.

This chain links TRBV7-2 with TRBJ2-3; 8 positions match TRBD2. The CDR3 spans 15 residues. Trimming removed 3 bases from V and 1 base from J; junction bases left unmatched: 3. CDR1 and CDR2 from the germline V gene are SGHTA and FQGNSA. CDR3 sequence (DNA): TGTGCCAGCAGCTTCCGGCGGGGGGGCACAGATACGCAGTATTTT. Residues: CASSFRRGGTDTQYF.